This T cell receptor beta chain came from a study of technical replicates of blood from several donors. Profiled with immunoSEQ multiplex PCR; TCRdb holds only in-frame clones, not every one. The data hold 75,000 to 90,000 clones, with 95% to 98% observed a single time. The sequenced sample was T cells isolated from PBMCs. The sequence came from a human donor in good health.

The CDR3 DNA sequence: TGCGCCAGCAGCCAACCCCCGGTAGGGGCGTCTAGTGAAAAACTGTTTTTT. This encodes CASSQPPVGASSEKLFF. This sequence joins TRBV4-1 and TRBJ1-4, with D possibly being TRBD1 (5 bases). In germline, CDR1 is MGHRA, CDR2 YSYEKL. This CDR3 has 17 residues. V lost 2 bases to trimming and J lost 7 bases, with 20 bases between them.